What follows are 9 T cell receptor beta chains derived from one specimen sequenced in a study of cytomegalovirus exposure and HLA in healthy donors. Amplification used 60 Vbeta primers and 13 Jbeta primers. Using immunoSEQ multiplex PCR, the repertoire was profiled, and TCRdb retains in-frame clones only, with some absent. Of roughly 140,000 clones listed, roughly four fifths are singletons. Sequencing was done on a sample of PBMCs. The receptors were gathered from a man aged 30 to 45 in good health and CMV-seropositive.

The V and J genes are TRBV18 and TRBJ2-1, with D perhaps TRBD1 (6 bases). The CDR3 is 16 amino acids. Trimming cost V 2 bases and J 4 bases, with 15 bases left between them. CDR1 and CDR2 from the germline V gene are KGHSH and LQKENI. The CDR3 loop is CASSPSNRDKYNEQFF. DNA of the CDR3: TGTGCCAGCTCACCATCCAATCGGGACAAGTACAATGAGCAGTTCTTC.

V gene TRBV7-6 combines with J gene TRBJ1-4; 8 bases are shared with TRBD1. Per germline, CDR1 SGHVS and CDR2 FNYEAQ. The CDR3 has 17 amino acids. Trimming removed 6 bases from V and 6 bases from J; junction bases left unmatched: 15. CDR3 loop: CASRPRLATGVDEKLFF. As DNA, the CDR3 is TGTGCCAGCAGACCCCGGCTGGCGACAGGGGTTGATGAAAAACTGTTTTTT.

The chain couples TRBV5-5 to TRBJ2-5; perhaps TRBD2 as D (6 bases). Judging by the DNA end, TRBJ2-7 fits better; the J call may be wrong. The CDR3 contains 16 residues. In germline, CDR1 is SGHKS, CDR2 YYEKEE (reference sequence). The CDR3 sequence is CASSFLRASGSYEQYF. CDR3 in DNA: TGTGCCAGCAGCTTCTTACGGGCCAGCGGGTCCTACGAGCAGTACTTC.

The CDR3, as DNA: TGCAGCGTGAGCGGAACTAACTATGGCTACACCTTC. Translation gives CSVSGTNYGYTF. The rearrangement joins TRBV29-1 to TRBJ1-2; the D is unclear. Trimming stripped 6 bases from V and 0 bases from J, with 8 bases between. Germline lookup yields CDR1 SQVTM and CDR2 ANQGSEA. The CDR3 sequence is 12 residues long.

This chain links TRBV13 with TRBJ2-2; 8 positions match TRBD2. The CDR3 extends over 16 amino acids. Losses at the gene ends were 3 bases for V and 4 bases for J; bases not matched to a gene: 7. Germline V gives CDR1 PRHDT, CDR2 FYEKMQ (reference sequence). The CDR3, as DNA: TGTGCCAGCAGCTTGACAGCGGGAGTAGGCACCGGGGAGCTGTTTTTT. Amino acids: CASSLTAGVGTGELFF.

This chain links TRBV27 with TRBJ2-5, with 10 bases that match TRBD2. The DNA end is a closer match to TRBJ2-7, so the J assignment may be wrong. The CDR3 extends over 16 amino acids. The germline CDR1 and CDR2 sequences are MNHEY and SMNVEV (reference sequence). CDR3 DNA: TGTGCCAGCAGTTCCACCATCTCTAGCGGGAGCTACGAGCAGTACTTC. This encodes CASSSTISSGSYEQYF.

The gene calls are TRBV6-4 and TRBJ2-6, with D possibly matching TRBD1 (6 bases). The ends were cut back, 3 bases at V and 2 bases at J, with 11 bases in the middle. Germline V gives CDR1 MRHNA, CDR2 SNTAGT. CDR3 length equals 16 residues. CDR3 DNA: TGTGCCAGCAGTGAGGAACCAGGGGCTGGGGCCAACGTCCTGACTTTC. The encoded protein is CASSEEPGAGANVLTF.

The rearrangement links TRBV5-4 to TRBJ2-5; TRBD2 aligns across 13 bases. The CDR3 consists of 14 residues. The germline V gene encodes CDR1 SGHNT and CDR2 YYREEE (reference sequence). Trimming cost V 9 bases and J 5 bases; bases outside gene matches: 7. The DNA of the CDR3 is TGTGCCATAGGGACTAGCGGGATATTGGAGACCCAGTACTTC. Its protein is CAIGTSGILETQYF.

The V and J genes are TRBV30 and TRBJ2-1; 7 nucleotides agree with TRBD2. Per the germline V gene, CDR1 is GTSNPN and CDR2 is SVGIG (reference sequence). The CDR3 is made up of 13 amino acids. With 1 base clipped from V and 6 bases from J, the junction kept 3 bases outside the gene matches. The CDR3 DNA follows: TGTGCCTGGAGTGGCGGGAGTCCCAATGAGCAGTTCTTC. This sequence encodes CAWSGGSPNEQFF.